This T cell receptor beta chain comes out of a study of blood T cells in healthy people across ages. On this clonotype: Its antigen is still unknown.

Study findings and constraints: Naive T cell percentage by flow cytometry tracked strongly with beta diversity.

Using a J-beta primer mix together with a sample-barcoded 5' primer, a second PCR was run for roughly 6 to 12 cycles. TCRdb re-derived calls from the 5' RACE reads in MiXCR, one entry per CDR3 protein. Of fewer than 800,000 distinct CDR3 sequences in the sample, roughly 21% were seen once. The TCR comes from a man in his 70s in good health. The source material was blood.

CDR3 in DNA: TGTGCCAGCAGACAAGCACTCGGGGATAGCACAGATACGCAGTATTTT. Amino acid sequence: CASRQALGDSTDTQYF. The chain carries TRBV11-2 and TRBJ2-3; TRBD2 might be the D (5 bases). The V gene's germline CDR1 is SGHAT and CDR2 FQNNGV. Trimming removed 6 bases at V and 0 bases at J, with 16 bases between. CDR3 size: 16 residues.